The clone carrying this TCR beta chain was picked up a small number of times. From PBMCs, CD4+ and CD8+ T cells were sorted. The data stem from a study of CD8+ T cells in alopecia areata. About the research overall: For the treated group, dosing was oral tofacitinib at 5 to 10 mg twice daily.

V lost 1 base to trimming and J lost 2 bases, with 10 bases between them. This CDR3 spans 15 amino acids. Germline V gives CDR1 SEHNR, CDR2 FQNEAQ (reference sequence). Extraction of RNA preceded its reverse transcription into cDNA, which served as the sequencing template. Measured with immunoSEQ multiplex PCR; TCRdb has only the in-frame clones, and not every one. This table holds 120,000 to 150,000 clones, 40% to 50% found once. This receptor was identified in a human donor with alopecia areata. Sequencing was performed on CD4+ T cells sorted from blood. V is TRBV7-9 and J is TRBJ2-3; possible D gene TRBD2, 6 bases. The CDR3 DNA is TGTGCCAGCAGCTTAGGGGAGGAAGCCACAGATACGCAGTATTTT. This sequence encodes CASSLGEEATDTQYF.